The 4 T cell receptor beta chains reported below all come from one sample, sequenced in a study of cytomegalovirus exposure and HLA in healthy donors. The PCR was carried out with 60 Vbeta primers and 13 Jbeta primers. TCRdb's copy holds only in-frame clones and misses some; the assay was immunoSEQ multiplex PCR. The data show about 98,000 clones, 55% to 75% seen once. The sample taken for sequencing was PBMCs. The receptors here all came from a man aged 50 to 59 in good health and CMV-seronegative.

The chain couples TRBV5-1 to TRBJ2-1; 9 nucleotides agree with TRBD2. The CDR3 runs to 14 residues. The V and J ends lost 5 bases and 5 bases, in that order; junction bases with no gene match: 5. In germline, CDR1 is SGHRS, CDR2 YFSETQ. The CDR3 reads CASRGGGADNEQFF. Written as DNA, the CDR3 is TGCGCCAGCAGGGGCGGGGGGGCCGACAATGAGCAGTTCTTC.

The V gene is TRBV10-1, the J gene TRBJ2-2; 7 nucleotides align to TRBD1. Germline CDR1 is WNHNN and CDR2 is SYGVQD (reference sequence). V shed 6 bases, J shed 5 bases, and the junction held 3 bases outside the gene matches. This CDR3 is 13 amino acids long. The CDR3 spells CASRDRTTGELFF. The DNA of the CDR3 is TGCGCCAGCAGGGACAGGACAACCGGGGAGCTGTTTTTT.

The gene calls are TRBV10-1 and TRBJ2-4; possibly TRBD2 for D (6 bases). Germline CDR1 reads WNHNN; CDR2 reads SYGVQD (reference sequence). This CDR3 has 15 residues. Trimming stripped 1 base from V and 8 bases from J, with 15 bases between. The CDR3 nucleotides are TGCGCCAGCAGTGAGTACGGGGGAAAGAGTGACATTCAGTACTTC. Translated, it gives CASSEYGGKSDIQYF.

The genes are TRBV19 and TRBJ2-7; no definite D call. The CDR3 has 10 residues. Germline values: CDR1 LNHDA, CDR2 SQIVND (reference sequence). V was shortened by 6 bases and J by 6 bases, with 6 bases between the two germline ends. CDR3 loop: CASSPSEQYF. The CDR3 nucleotides are TGTGCCAGTAGCCCCTCCGAGCAGTACTTC.